The 26 T cell receptor beta chains given below trace back to one sample, sequenced in a study of cytomegalovirus exposure and HLA in healthy donors. TCRdb's table, derived via immunoSEQ multiplex PCR, lists solely in-frame clones and lacks some. The profile shows about 260,000 clones, 90% of them singletons. Sequenced input: PBMCs. The source of these receptors is a woman in her twenties or thirties in good health and CMV-seronegative.

The chain has TRBV28 and TRBJ2-7; maybe TRBD2 (7 bases). CDR1 and CDR2 from the germline V gene are MDHEN and SYDVKM. Trimming left V 3 bases short and J 0 bases short, with 12 bases between. The length of the CDR3 is 15 residues. The CDR3 coding sequence is TGTGCCAGCAGTTTTTTGGGGGGGCCCTCCTACGAGCAGTACTTC. Translating it yields CASSFLGGPSYEQYF.

The rearrangement uses TRBV5-1 and TRBJ1-5; D gene ambiguous. CDR1 and CDR2 (germline): SGHRS, YFSETQ. Trimming removed 4 bases at V and 1 base at J, with 6 bases between. This CDR3 comprises 13 residues. Written as DNA, the CDR3 is TGCGCCAGCAGCCTTCACAGCAATCAGCCCCAGCATTTT. Its translation is CASSLHSNQPQHF.

The J gene is TRBJ2-2, the V gene TRBV13; 10 bases align to TRBD2. This CDR3 spans 16 amino acids. The germline V gene encodes CDR1 PRHDT and CDR2 FYEKMQ (reference sequence). The ends lost 5 bases at V and 1 base at J; junction bases unmatched: 4. CDR3 region: CASSGTSGVNTGELFF. The DNA of the CDR3 is TGTGCCAGCAGCGGAACTAGCGGGGTGAACACCGGGGAGCTGTTTTTT.

This chain links TRBV5-6 with TRBJ2-5; D not certain. CDR1 and CDR2 from the germline V gene are SGHDT and YYEEEE. The CDR3 spans 13 residues. V was clipped by 1 base and J by 7 bases, with 11 bases between them. The CDR3 protein is CASSLSGVGTQYF. The CDR3, as DNA: TGTGCCAGCAGCTTGTCGGGTGTCGGGACCCAGTACTTC.

The chain combines TRBV7-6 with TRBJ2-3, with 7 bases aligning to TRBD2. The CDR3 totals 17 residues. V shed 5 bases, J shed 0 bases, and the junction held 11 bases outside the gene matches. In germline, CDR1 is SGHVS, CDR2 FNYEAQ. The CDR3 DNA follows: TGTGCCAGCAGCCCAACCTCAAGAGCGGGGAGCACAGATACGCAGTATTTT. This sequence encodes CASSPTSRAGSTDTQYF. Based on the CDR3 plus reference TRBV7-6 and TRBJ2-3, the full variable domain is GAGVSQSPRYKVTKRGQDVALRCDPISGHVSLYWYRQALGQGPEFLTYFNYEAQQDKSGLPNDRFSAERPEGSISTLTIQRTEQRDSAMYRCASSPTSRAGSTDTQYFGPGTRLTVL.

The rearrangement uses TRBV5-8 and TRBJ2-7, with 15 bases identical to TRBD2. The length of the CDR3 is 16 residues. Germline trimming cut 4 bases from V and 5 bases from J; bases unmatched to any gene: 7. Looked up from germline, CDR1 is SGHTS and CDR2 is YDEGEE. The CDR3 nucleotides are TGTGCCAGCAGCCCCCTGGGACTAGCGGGAGGCCACGAGCAGTACTTC. It encodes CASSPLGLAGGHEQYF.

The chain has TRBV14 and TRBJ1-4, with unresolved D. This CDR3 is 13 amino acids long. V lost 1 base to trimming and J lost 5 bases, with 5 bases between them. CDR1 SGHDN and CDR2 FVKESK come from the germline V gene. CDR3 loop: CASSQALNEKLFF. As DNA, the CDR3 is TGTGCCAGCAGCCAAGCCCTGAATGAAAAACTGTTTTTT. Filled out from reference TRBV14 and TRBJ1-4, the complete variable domain reads EAGVTQFPSHSVIEKGQTVTLRCDPISGHDNLYWYRRVMGKEIKFLLHFVKESKQDESGMPNNRFLAERTGGTYSTLKVQPAELEDSGVYFCASSQALNEKLFFGSGTQLSVL.

The chain is built from TRBV2 and TRBJ2-7; TRBD1 might be the D (6 bases). Germline assignment: CDR1 SNHLY and CDR2 FYNNEI. V lost 3 bases, J lost 3 bases, and 12 bases lay in between. The CDR3 totals 14 residues. CDR3 nucleotide sequence: TGTGCCAGCAGTGACCTAACAGGGAACTACGAGCAGTACTTC. Its translation: CASSDLTGNYEQYF.

The chain recombines TRBV6-5 with TRBJ1-5; D may be TRBD1 (6 bases). The ends were cut back, 2 bases at V and 2 bases at J, with 10 bases in the middle. Germline CDR1 reads MNHEY; CDR2 reads SVGAGI. The CDR3 consists of 15 residues. CDR3 sequence: CASSYAGAGNQPQHF. CDR3 coding DNA: TGTGCCAGCAGTTACGCGGGGGCAGGCAATCAGCCCCAGCATTTT.

The chain links TRBV6-5 to TRBJ1-4; D is ambiguous. The CDR3 loop spans 11 amino acids. The germline V gene encodes CDR1 MNHEY and CDR2 SVGAGI. V lost 10 bases to trimming and J lost 8 bases, with 11 bases between them. CDR3 amino acids: CATGRREKLFF. The CDR3 nucleotides are TGTGCCACCGGCCGACGGGAAAAACTGTTTTTT.

The genes are TRBV28 and TRBJ1-4; tentative D call: TRBD1 (5 bases). The CDR3 covers 14 residues. CDR1 and CDR2 (germline): MDHEN, SYDVKM. Trimming pared 2 bases from V and 8 bases from J, leaving 12 bases between. The CDR3 loop is CASSLPGGGEKLFF. The CDR3 coding sequence is TGTGCCAGCAGTTTACCCGGGGGTGGGGAAAAACTGTTTTTT. The full variable domain, with the rest looked up from reference TRBV28 and TRBJ1-4, is DVKVTQSSRYLVKRTGEKVFLECVQDMDHENMFWYRQDPGLGLRLIYFSYDVKMKEKGDIPEGYSVSREKKERFSLILESASTNQTSMYLCASSLPGGGEKLFFGSGTQLSVL.

The V and J genes are TRBV6-6 and TRBJ2-7, with 12 positions matching TRBD2. V lost 6 bases to trimming and J lost 2 bases; unmatched junction nucleotides: 5. CDR3 length equals 15 residues. Germline assignment: CDR1 MNHNY and CDR2 SVGAGI (reference sequence). CDR3 sequence (DNA): TGTGCCAGCAGCTTTGGACTAGCGGGGACCTACGAGCAGTACTTC. Protein: CASSFGLAGTYEQYF.

The rearrangement uses TRBV28 and TRBJ1-1, with 8 bases matching TRBD1. Unmatched junction bases numbered 4, after V lost 2 bases and J lost 5 bases. The CDR3 spans 14 residues. Looked up from germline, CDR1 is MDHEN and CDR2 is SYDVKM. CDR3 residues: CASSLEQGVTEAFF. The CDR3 nucleotides are TGTGCCAGCAGTTTAGAACAGGGGGTGACTGAAGCTTTCTTT.

J is TRBJ1-1 and V is TRBV28; D possibly corresponds to TRBD1 (5 bases). Germline lookup yields CDR1 MDHEN and CDR2 SYDVKM. The CDR3 length is 14 residues. V was shortened by 4 bases and J by 6 bases, with 15 bases between the two germline ends. In DNA, the CDR3 is TGTGCCAGCAGTTATCTCGGGGGTAGGGCTGAAGCTTTCTTT. Translated, it gives CASSYLGGRAEAFF. Full variable domain (rest looked up from reference TRBV28 and TRBJ1-1): DVKVTQSSRYLVKRTGEKVFLECVQDMDHENMFWYRQDPGLGLRLIYFSYDVKMKEKGDIPEGYSVSREKKERFSLILESASTNQTSMYLCASSYLGGRAEAFFGQGTRLTVV.

J is TRBJ2-7 and V is TRBV7-2, with TRBD2 matching over 10 bases. Germline values: CDR1 SGHTA, CDR2 FQGNSA. CDR3 length equals 16 residues. Trimming at V came to 1 base and at J to 3 bases, leaving 6 bases not matched to a gene. CDR3 loop: CASSLEGTSARYEQYF. The CDR3 DNA is TGTGCCAGCAGCTTAGAGGGGACTAGCGCCCGCTACGAGCAGTACTTC.

The rearrangement links TRBV27 to TRBJ2-7; no reliable D call. Per the germline V gene, CDR1 is MNHEY and CDR2 is SMNVEV (reference sequence). V lost 0 bases to trimming and J lost 1 base, with 7 bases between them. This CDR3 is built from 14 residues. This chain's CDR3 is CASSLSVQSYEQYF. The CDR3 coding sequence is TGTGCCAGCAGTTTATCGGTCCAGTCCTACGAGCAGTACTTC.

The chain combines TRBV27 with TRBJ2-7, with TRBD1 as a possible D gene (6 bases). The CDR3 extends over 14 amino acids. Per germline, CDR1 MNHEY and CDR2 SMNVEV (reference sequence). V was shortened by 4 bases and J by 2 bases, with 12 bases between the two germline ends. DNA for the CDR3: TGTGCCAGCAGTTACACAGGGCCTCCCTACGAGCAGTACTTC. This translates into CASSYTGPPYEQYF.

The V gene is TRBV4-3, the J gene TRBJ2-7, with D possibly being TRBD2 (5 bases). The length of the CDR3 is 15 residues. Germline values: CDR1 LGHNA, CDR2 YSLEER. Deletions cut 0 bases from V and 6 bases from J, with 15 bases between. In DNA form, the CDR3 reads TGCGCCAGCAGCCAAGAAATGGGAGTAGCAGGCGAGCAGTACTTC. It encodes CASSQEMGVAGEQYF.

J is TRBJ2-5 and V is TRBV11-1; 8 bases are a match to TRBD2. The CDR3 runs to 16 residues. Germline trimming cut 5 bases from V and 3 bases from J; bases unmatched to any gene: 11. Germline CDR1 SGHAT, CDR2 FQDESV (reference sequence). DNA of the CDR3: TGTGCCAGCAGCCCCCGCGGGAGGAATGACAAAGAGACCCAGTACTTC. The encoded protein is CASSPRGRNDKETQYF.

This clone was observed a single time. The rearrangement links TRBV28 to TRBJ2-7, with D tentatively TRBD2 (5 bases). Per germline, CDR1 MDHEN and CDR2 SYDVKM. The V and J ends lost 3 bases and 3 bases respectively, with 9 bases between them. This CDR3 is built from 13 residues. The chain's CDR3 is CASSLVGSYEQYF. CDR3 nucleotide sequence: TGTGCCAGCAGTTTGGTAGGGAGCTACGAGCAGTACTTC.

Notes on this clone: Different DNA sequences within this sample yield the same CDR3. The chain links TRBV28 to TRBJ1-1; D unclear. Deletions cut 2 bases from V and 4 bases from J, with 2 bases between. The germline V gene encodes CDR1 MDHEN and CDR2 SYDVKM. The CDR3 runs 11 residues. DNA of the CDR3: TGTGCCAGCAGTTTAAGCACTGAAGCTTTCTTT. Translation gives CASSLSTEAFF.

V is TRBV27 and J is TRBJ1-5; no clear D gene. Trimming took off 3 bases at V and 3 bases at J, with 9 bases between the two ends. CDR1 is MNHEY and CDR2 is SMNVEV in the germline V gene (reference sequence). CDR3 length: 14 amino acids. CDR3 protein: CASSFAGPNQPQHF. In nucleotides, the CDR3 is TGTGCCAGCAGTTTTGCCGGCCCCAATCAGCCCCAGCATTTT.

Only a few counts were recorded for this clone. The V call is TRBV15, the J call TRBJ2-7, with unresolved D. There are 16 residues in the CDR3. Germline V lookup: CDR1 LNHNV, CDR2 YYDKDF (reference sequence). V was clipped by 0 bases and J by 4 bases, with 16 bases between them. CDR3 DNA: TGTGCCACCAGCAGAGATGGCCAATGGGGTGTATACGAGCAGTACTTC. Residues: CATSRDGQWGVYEQYF.

This clone was detected ten times or more. V gene TRBV6-5 combines with J gene TRBJ1-1; D is ambiguous. Germline V gene lookup returns CDR1 MNHEY and CDR2 SVGAGI. This CDR3 contains 13 residues. Trimming removed 5 bases at V and 1 base at J, with 8 bases between. The CDR3 is CASSRRPNTEAFF. CDR3 nucleotide sequence: TGTGCCAGCAGTCGCCGGCCGAACACTGAAGCTTTCTTT.

The chain carries TRBV19 and TRBJ2-7; D gene ambiguous. Germline-derived CDR1 and CDR2 are LNHDA and SQIVND (reference sequence). The CDR3 runs to 14 residues. Trimming removed 4 bases at V and 2 bases at J, with 12 bases between. CDR3 in amino acids: CASSNDGYPYEQYF. CDR3 nucleotides: TGTGCCAGTAGTAATGACGGCTACCCCTACGAGCAGTACTTC. Variable domain in full (rest from reference TRBV19 and TRBJ2-7): DGGITQSPKYLFRKEGQNVTLSCEQNLNHDAMYWYRQDPGQGLRLIYYSQIVNDFQKGDIAEGYSVSREKKESFPLTVTSAQKNPTAFYLCASSNDGYPYEQYFGPGTRLTVT.

This clone appeared a single time. CDR3 DNA sequence: TGTGCCAGCAGCCTCCGAGGGGGCCCTAAAAGCTACGAGCAGTACTTC. Translation: CASSLRGGPKSYEQYF. The chain is built from TRBV11-3 and TRBJ2-7, with 7 bases that match TRBD1. Germline loops: CDR1 SGHNT, CDR2 YENEEA. The CDR3 spans 16 residues. V gave up 5 bases and J gave up 3 bases; unmatched junction bases: 13.